These 24 T cell receptor beta chains were sequenced from one sample in a study of blood T cell repertoires in COVID-19. Some clones are missing from TCRdb's copy, which holds only in-frame ones; the method was immunoSEQ multiplex PCR. The data contain around 120,000 clones, roughly 79% of them seen just once; the ten biggest clones take up under 3%. Material: peripheral blood. The receptors stem from a man between 65 and 80 years old with acute or convalescent COVID-19.

This rearrangement joins TRBV29-1 to TRBJ1-4, with TRBD1 matching 8 bases. The J segment lost 7 bases and the V segment lost 7 bases, leaving 11 bases of the junction unmatched. The V gene's germline CDR1 is SQVTM and CDR2 ANQGSEA. The CDR3 spans 14 residues. CDR3 sequence: CSAGHRGEGEKLFF. CDR3 DNA sequence: TGCAGCGCCGGTCACAGGGGGGAGGGTGAAAAACTGTTTTTT.

The chain joins TRBV19 to TRBJ2-3; 11 bases are a match to TRBD1. This CDR3 region has 17 residues. CDR1 and CDR2 (germline): LNHDA, SQIVND (reference sequence). The ends lost 2 bases at V and 0 bases at J; junction bases unmatched: 4. CDR3 loop: CASSILGQGVSTDTQYF. CDR3 sequence (DNA): TGTGCCAGTAGTATACTGGGACAGGGGGTTAGCACAGATACGCAGTATTTT.

The chain employs TRBV7-2 and TRBJ2-3; 9 nucleotides match TRBD2. Germline-derived CDR1 and CDR2 are SGHTA and FQGNSA. The CDR3 length is 15 residues. V lost 1 base to trimming and J lost 6 bases; unmatched junction nucleotides: 5. CDR3 loop: CASSLGGGGADTQYF. The CDR3 coding sequence is TGTGCCAGCAGCTTAGGAGGCGGGGGGGCGGATACGCAGTATTTT.

This clone was observed a handful of times. The chain is built from TRBV15 and TRBJ2-5; no clear D gene. Trimming shortened V by 0 bases and J by 4 bases, and 9 bases separated the two germline ends. The CDR3 runs to 14 residues. Germline V lookup: CDR1 LNHNV, CDR2 YYDKDF (reference sequence). CDR3 DNA: TGTGCCACCAGCAGAGACGGTAATGGAGAGACCCAGTACTTC. Translating it yields CATSRDGNGETQYF.

The rearrangement links TRBV10-3 to TRBJ1-5; TRBD1 matches 7 bases. In germline, CDR1 is ENHRY, CDR2 SYGVKD. The CDR3 is 13 residues long. V shed 7 bases and J 5 bases; nucleotides not matched to a gene: 5. The CDR3 coding sequence is TGTGCCATCACGAAGGGGGCGGATCAGCCCCAGCATTTT. It codes for CAITKGADQPQHF.

The chain links TRBV3-1 (or the pseudogene TRBV3-2) to TRBJ1-6; 8 nucleotides line up with TRBD1. Germline V gives CDR1 LGHDT, CDR2 YNNKEL (reference sequence). V was pared by 4 bases and J by 14 bases, with 10 bases of the junction left unmatched. The CDR3 length is 14 residues. CDR3 amino acids: CASSLSGQVSALHF. CDR3 coding DNA: TGTGCCAGCAGCCTGTCGGGACAGGTCTCGGCCCTCCACTTT.

The sample holds a few counts of this clone. The chain links TRBV5-1 to TRBJ2-5, with TRBD2 as a possible D gene (6 bases). Germline CDR1 and CDR2: SGHRS and YFSETQ. CDR3 size: 14 residues. Trimming shortened V by 6 bases and J by 2 bases, and 14 bases separated the two germline ends. Here the CDR3 reads CASTPVAGQETQYF. As DNA, the CDR3 is TGCGCCAGCACCCCAGTGGCGGGGCAAGAGACCCAGTACTTC.

This clone was seen a handful of times. This chain uses TRBV2 with TRBJ1-1; TRBD1 might be the D (6 bases). Between the trimmed V and J ends, which lost 9 bases and 1 base, there was a span of 12 bases. From germline, CDR1 is SNHLY and CDR2 FYNNEI. The CDR3 extends over 13 amino acids. The CDR3 coding sequence is TGTGCCAGATCCGGACAGACGAACACTGAAGCTTTCTTT. Its translation is CARSGQTNTEAFF.

The rearrangement links TRBV10-3 to TRBJ1-1; possibly TRBD1 for D (6 bases). Trimming stripped 11 bases from V and 1 base from J, with 14 bases between. Germline CDR1 reads ENHRY; CDR2 reads SYGVKD. The CDR3 is 13 amino acids. The CDR3 nucleotides read TGTGCCTCTACCGGACAGTCGAACACTGAAGCTTTCTTT. Its protein product is CASTGQSNTEAFF.

V gene TRBV28 combines with J gene TRBJ1-4, with 9 bases matching TRBD1. V lost 5 bases to trimming and J lost 6 bases; unmatched junction nucleotides: 10. The germline V gene has CDR1 MDHEN and CDR2 SYDVKM. The CDR3 has 16 amino acids. DNA for the CDR3: TGTGCCAGCAGTCCGCTACAGGGGGCGCGGGATGAAAAACTGTTTTTT. This sequence encodes CASSPLQGARDEKLFF. The full variable domain, its missing parts supplied by reference TRBV28 and TRBJ1-4, is DVKVTQSSRYLVKRTGEKVFLECVQDMDHENMFWYRQDPGLGLRLIYFSYDVKMKEKGDIPEGYSVSREKKERFSLILESASTNQTSMYLCASSPLQGARDEKLFFGSGTQLSVL.

This clone was detected a few times. The chain employs TRBV2 and TRBJ1-1; D is possibly TRBD1 (5 bases). The germline V gene encodes CDR1 SNHLY and CDR2 FYNNEI. CDR3 length equals 14 residues. The V gene lost 3 bases and the J gene lost 4 bases, with 12 bases spanning the gap. CDR3 coding DNA: TGTGCCAGCAGTGATAGGGGTTGGGGCACTGAAGCTTTCTTT. It translates to CASSDRGWGTEAFF.

V is TRBV7-2 and J is TRBJ2-3; D possibly corresponds to TRBD2 (6 bases). This CDR3 contains 15 residues. V dropped 1 base and J dropped 6 bases, with 14 bases sitting between them. Germline-derived CDR1 and CDR2 are SGHTA and FQGNSA. The CDR3: CASSLGYSGGDTQYF. In nucleotides, the CDR3 is TGTGCCAGCAGCTTAGGCTACTCCGGAGGGGATACGCAGTATTTT.

The V call is TRBV7-2, the J call TRBJ2-3, with a tentative D call TRBD2 (6 bases). Germline CDR1 SGHTA, CDR2 FQGNSA. The V gene lost 4 bases and the J gene lost 6 bases, with 11 bases spanning the gap. The length of the CDR3 is 13 residues. Written as DNA, the CDR3 is TGTGCCAGCAGCTCAGATCGGGGGGATACGCAGTATTTT. Its translation is CASSSDRGDTQYF.

This rearrangement joins TRBV6-1 to TRBJ2-7; D is possibly TRBD2 (5 bases). The CDR3 totals 13 residues. CDR1 is MNHNS, CDR2 SASEGT, per germline. V shed 3 bases and J shed 9 bases, with 15 bases lying between them. CDR3 residues: CASSDLAGPAQYF. CDR3 bases: TGTGCCAGCAGTGACCTAGCCGGGCCCGCGCAGTACTTC.

V is TRBV11-2 and J is TRBJ1-2; a weak D match, TRBD1 (5 bases). CDR1 and CDR2 (germline): SGHAT, FQNNGV. V shed 1 base and J shed 4 bases, with 13 bases lying between them. The CDR3 is 15 amino acids. CDR3 nucleotide sequence: TGTGCCAGCAGCTTAGGCCTCGGGGGTAGCTATGGCTACACCTTC. The encoded protein is CASSLGLGGSYGYTF.

This chain joins TRBV7-9 and TRBJ2-2, with D possibly TRBD2 on 6 matching bases. This CDR3 contains 15 residues. The V and J ends lost 7 bases and 1 base respectively, with 13 bases between them. The germline CDR1 and CDR2 sequences are SEHNR and FQNEAQ (reference sequence). The CDR3 region has the DNA TGTGCCAGCACCCTTCTCGGGGGGAACACCGGGGAGCTGTTTTTT. As protein: CASTLLGGNTGELFF.

The rearrangement links TRBV7-2 to TRBJ2-5; TRBD2 agrees at 7 bases. Germline loops: CDR1 SGHTA, CDR2 FQGNSA. This CDR3 comprises 15 residues. Germline trimming cut 6 bases from V and 4 bases from J; bases unmatched to any gene: 11. The CDR3 DNA sequence: TGTGCCAGCAGTCGTAACAGGCCGGGGGGAGAGACCCAGTACTTC. Amino acids: CASSRNRPGGETQYF.

The gene calls are TRBV10-3 and TRBJ2-1; D not resolved. Germline-derived CDR1 and CDR2 are ENHRY and SYGVKD. The V gene lost 7 bases and the J gene lost 5 bases, with 12 bases spanning the gap. The CDR3 is 13 amino acids. The chain's CDR3 is CAIKAPINNEQFF. The CDR3 DNA reads TGTGCCATCAAAGCTCCGATTAACAATGAGCAGTTCTTC.

The CDR3 region has the DNA TGTGCCACCAGCACCAAGAGGGATACGCAGTATTTT. Translation gives CATSTKRDTQYF. J is TRBJ2-3 and V is TRBV15; D not resolved. CDR1 and CDR2 from the germline V gene are LNHNV and YYDKDF (reference sequence). CDR3 length: 12 residues. The germline V and J ends were trimmed by 4 bases and 6 bases, with 8 bases remaining between them.

The genes are TRBV5-1 and TRBJ1-3; 7 bases align to TRBD1. V trimming: 4 bases; J trimming: 0 bases; junction bases outside the gene matches: 7. Germline-derived CDR1 and CDR2 are SGHRS and YFSETQ. CDR3 length equals 16 residues. This CDR3 is CASSADPGGSGNTIYF. CDR3 nucleotide sequence: TGCGCCAGCAGCGCGGATCCAGGGGGCTCTGGAAACACCATATATTTT. Variable domain in full (rest from reference TRBV5-1 and TRBJ1-3): KAGVTQTPRYLIKTRGQQVTLSCSPISGHRSVSWYQQTPGQGLQFLFEYFSETQRNKGNFPGRFSGRQFSNSRSEMNVSTLELGDSALYLCASSADPGGSGNTIYFGEGSWLTVV.

The V gene is TRBV6-6, the J gene TRBJ2-5, with TRBD1 as a possible D gene (6 bases). The V gene's germline CDR1 is MNHNY and CDR2 SVGAGI (reference sequence). V lost 1 base to trimming and J lost 2 bases, with 14 bases between them. This CDR3 spans 16 amino acids. CDR3 protein: CASSYWKTGIQETQYF. CDR3 nucleotide sequence: TGTGCCAGCAGTTACTGGAAGACAGGAATTCAAGAGACCCAGTACTTC.

V and J are TRBV2 and TRBJ2-7; unclear D gene. This CDR3 contains 12 residues. V lost 5 bases to trimming and J lost 6 bases, with 11 bases between them. Germline assignment: CDR1 SNHLY and CDR2 FYNNEI. The CDR3 reads CASSPDTSEQYF. The CDR3 bases are TGTGCCAGCAGTCCCGATACTTCCGAGCAGTACTTC. Based on the CDR3 plus reference TRBV2 and TRBJ2-7, the full variable domain is EPEVTQTPSHQVTQMGQEVILRCVPISNHLYFYWYRQILGQKVEFLVSFYNNEISEKSEIFDDQFSVERPDGSNFTLKIRSTKLEDSAMYFCASSPDTSEQYFGPGTRLTVT.

There are a few counts of this clone. The chain combines TRBV4-3 with TRBJ1-2, with 11 bases fitting TRBD1. V lost 3 bases, J lost 6 bases, and 15 bases stayed unmatched. Germline V gene lookup returns CDR1 LGHNA and CDR2 YSLEER. The CDR3 is made up of 18 amino acids. CDR3: CASSHRQGGGQGANGYTF. The CDR3 DNA reads TGCGCCAGCAGCCACCGTCAGGGAGGAGGACAGGGGGCGAATGGCTACACCTTC.

This chain connects TRBV7-3 to TRBJ1-1; D call uncertain. V was pared by 1 base and J by 11 bases, with 8 bases between. Germline V gene sequence: CDR1 SGHTA, CDR2 FQGTGA. CDR3 length: 11 residues. The CDR3, as DNA: TGTGCCAGCAGCTTAAAGGAGCGGGCTTTCTTT. It is translated as CASSLKERAFF.